The clone carrying this T cell receptor (beta chain) came up once. No antigen is known for it. This specimen comes from a study of cytomegalovirus exposure and HLA in healthy donors. The study ran its PCR with 60 Vbeta and 13 Jbeta primers. The method was immunoSEQ multiplex PCR; TCRdb's version includes in-frame clones alone and lacks a portion of them. The sample contains 90,000 to 120,000 clones, approximately 80% of which appear only once. The V and J ends lost 0 bases and 0 bases respectively, with 6 bases between them. Germline V gene sequence: CDR1 LNHNV, CDR2 YYDKDF (reference sequence). CDR3 length: 16 amino acids. Study-level points and caveats: The authors later linked a missense DCLRE1C variant to TCR beta V- and J-gene trimming. Roughly even sequencing depth across donors was the assumption behind the presence/absence analyses. Sequencing likely caused a cluster of highly shared sequence variants. There were 160 or so TCR beta chains listed as cytomegalovirus-associated.

The source material was PBMCs. The sequence was collected from a woman in her late teens or twenties in good health and CMV-seronegative. The gene calls are TRBV15 and TRBJ2-6; no clear D. This chain's CDR3 is CATSRESLSGANVLTF. The CDR3 coding sequence is TGTGCCACCAGCAGAGAATCACTCTCTGGGGCCAACGTCCTGACTTTC.